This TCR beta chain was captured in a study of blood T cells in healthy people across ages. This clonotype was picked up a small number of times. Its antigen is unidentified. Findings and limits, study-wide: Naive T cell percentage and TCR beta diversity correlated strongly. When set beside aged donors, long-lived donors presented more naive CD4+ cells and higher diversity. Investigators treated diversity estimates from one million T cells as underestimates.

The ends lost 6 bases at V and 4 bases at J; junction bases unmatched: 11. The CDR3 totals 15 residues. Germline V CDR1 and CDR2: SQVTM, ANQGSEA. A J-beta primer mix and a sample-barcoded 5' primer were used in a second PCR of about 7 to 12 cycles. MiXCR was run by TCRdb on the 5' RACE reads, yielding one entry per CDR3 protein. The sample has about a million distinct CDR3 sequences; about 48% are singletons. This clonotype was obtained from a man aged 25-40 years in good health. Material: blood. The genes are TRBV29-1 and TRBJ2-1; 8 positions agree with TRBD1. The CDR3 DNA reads TGCAGCGTCGACGGACAGGGCGCATCTTACAATGAGCAGTTCTTC. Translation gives CSVDGQGASYNEQFF.